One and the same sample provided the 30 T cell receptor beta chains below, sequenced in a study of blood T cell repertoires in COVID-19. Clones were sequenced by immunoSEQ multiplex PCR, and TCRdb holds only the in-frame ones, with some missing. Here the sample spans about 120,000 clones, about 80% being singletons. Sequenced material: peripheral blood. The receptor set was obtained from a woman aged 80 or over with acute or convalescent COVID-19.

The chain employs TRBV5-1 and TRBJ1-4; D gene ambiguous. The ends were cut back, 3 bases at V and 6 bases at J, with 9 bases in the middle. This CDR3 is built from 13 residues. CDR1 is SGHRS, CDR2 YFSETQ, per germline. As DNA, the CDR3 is TGCGCCAGCAGCTCTTCTCCCGATGAAAAACTGTTTTTT. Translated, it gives CASSSSPDEKLFF.

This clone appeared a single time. This CDR3 is CASSLFTQGVPGELFF. CDR3 bases: TGCGCCAGCAGCTTGTTTACACAGGGTGTCCCCGGGGAGCTGTTTTTT. The chain carries TRBV5-1 and TRBJ2-2; maybe TRBD1 (6 bases). The CDR3 has 16 residues. V lost 1 base to trimming and J lost 6 bases, with 16 bases between them. Germline V gives CDR1 SGHRS, CDR2 YFSETQ.

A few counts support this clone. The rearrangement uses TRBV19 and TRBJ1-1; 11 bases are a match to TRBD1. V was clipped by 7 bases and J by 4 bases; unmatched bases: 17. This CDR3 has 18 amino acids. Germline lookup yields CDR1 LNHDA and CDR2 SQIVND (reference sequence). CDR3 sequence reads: CASIGRFGTGGSATEAFF. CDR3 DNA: TGTGCCAGTATCGGACGGTTTGGGACAGGGGGTTCGGCCACTGAAGCTTTCTTT.

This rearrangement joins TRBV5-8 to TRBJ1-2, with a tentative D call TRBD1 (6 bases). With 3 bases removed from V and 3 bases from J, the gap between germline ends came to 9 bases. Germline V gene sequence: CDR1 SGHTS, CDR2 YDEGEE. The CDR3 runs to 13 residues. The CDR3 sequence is CASSYRADYGYTF. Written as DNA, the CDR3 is TGTGCCAGCAGCTACAGGGCCGACTATGGCTACACCTTC.

CDR3 protein: CASSVGGTVSNQPQHF. The CDR3 nucleotides read TGTGCCAGCAGTGTAGGTGGGACAGTTAGCAATCAGCCCCAGCATTTT. The gene calls are TRBV2 and TRBJ1-5; TRBD1 aligns across 7 bases. With V trimmed by 4 bases and J by 0 bases, 6 bases remained unmatched. This CDR3 contains 16 residues. CDR1 is SNHLY and CDR2 is FYNNEI in the germline V gene. Combining the CDR3 with reference TRBV2 and TRBJ1-5 gives the whole variable domain EPEVTQTPSHQVTQMGQEVILRCVPISNHLYFYWYRQILGQKVEFLVSFYNNEISEKSEIFDDQFSVERPDGSNFTLKIRSTKLEDSAMYFCASSVGGTVSNQPQHFGDGTRLSIL.

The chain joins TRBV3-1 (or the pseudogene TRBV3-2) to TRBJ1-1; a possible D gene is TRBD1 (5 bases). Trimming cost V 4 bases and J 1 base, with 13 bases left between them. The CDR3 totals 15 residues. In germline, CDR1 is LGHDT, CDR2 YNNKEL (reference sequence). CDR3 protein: CASSPLRQTNTEAFF. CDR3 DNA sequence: TGTGCCAGCAGCCCCTTGAGACAGACGAACACTGAAGCTTTCTTT.

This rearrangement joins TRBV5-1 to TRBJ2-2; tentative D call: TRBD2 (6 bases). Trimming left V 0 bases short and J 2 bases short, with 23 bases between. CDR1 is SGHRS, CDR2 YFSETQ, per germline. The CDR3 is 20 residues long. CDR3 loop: CASSLADYRVALPNTGELFF. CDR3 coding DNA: TGCGCCAGCAGCTTGGCGGACTACCGCGTTGCGTTGCCCAACACCGGGGAGCTGTTTTTT.

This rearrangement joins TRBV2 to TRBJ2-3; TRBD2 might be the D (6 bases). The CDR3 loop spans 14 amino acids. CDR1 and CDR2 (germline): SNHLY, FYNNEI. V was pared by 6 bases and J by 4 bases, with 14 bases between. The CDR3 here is CASRGGGNSDTQYF. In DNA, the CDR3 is TGTGCCAGCAGGGGTGGGGGGAACTCAGATACGCAGTATTTT. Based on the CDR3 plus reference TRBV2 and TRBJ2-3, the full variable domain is EPEVTQTPSHQVTQMGQEVILRCVPISNHLYFYWYRQILGQKVEFLVSFYNNEISEKSEIFDDQFSVERPDGSNFTLKIRSTKLEDSAMYFCASRGGGNSDTQYFGPGTRLTVL.

The CDR3 DNA reads TGTGCCAGCAGCCAGGTACAGGGTAATTCACCCCTCCACTTT. Its translation: CASSQVQGNSPLHF. The chain employs TRBV3-1 (or the pseudogene TRBV3-2) and TRBJ1-6, with D maybe TRBD1 (6 bases). Germline V gene lookup returns CDR1 LGHDT and CDR2 YNNKEL (reference sequence). Trimming stripped 3 bases from V and 6 bases from J, with 9 bases between. This CDR3 has 14 amino acids.

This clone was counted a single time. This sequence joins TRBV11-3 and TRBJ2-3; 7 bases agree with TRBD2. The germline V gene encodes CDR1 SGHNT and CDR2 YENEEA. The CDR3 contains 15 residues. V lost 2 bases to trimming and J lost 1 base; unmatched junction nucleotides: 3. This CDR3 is CASSLSSGRTDTQYF. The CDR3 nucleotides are TGTGCCAGCAGCTTATCTAGCGGTCGCACAGATACGCAGTATTTT.

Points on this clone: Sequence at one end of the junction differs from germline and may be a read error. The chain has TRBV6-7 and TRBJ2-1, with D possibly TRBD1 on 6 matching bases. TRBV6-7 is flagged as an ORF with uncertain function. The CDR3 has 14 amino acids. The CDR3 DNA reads TGTGTCAGCGGAGGTCAGGGGAAAGGCAATGAGCAGTTCTTC. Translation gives CVSGGQGKGNEQFF.

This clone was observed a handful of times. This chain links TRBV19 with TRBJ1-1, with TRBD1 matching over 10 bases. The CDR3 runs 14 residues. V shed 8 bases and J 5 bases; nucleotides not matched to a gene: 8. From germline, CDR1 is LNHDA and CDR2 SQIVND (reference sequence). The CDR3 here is CASRDRTGGTEAFF. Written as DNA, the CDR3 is TGTGCCAGTCGAGACAGGACAGGGGGTACTGAAGCTTTCTTT.

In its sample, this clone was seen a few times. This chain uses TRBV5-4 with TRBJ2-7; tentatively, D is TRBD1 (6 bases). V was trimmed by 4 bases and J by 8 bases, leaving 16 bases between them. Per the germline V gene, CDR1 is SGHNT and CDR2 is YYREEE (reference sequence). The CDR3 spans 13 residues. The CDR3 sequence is CASSAGAEWKQYF. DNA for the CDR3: TGTGCCAGCAGCGCAGGGGCTGAATGGAAGCAGTACTTC. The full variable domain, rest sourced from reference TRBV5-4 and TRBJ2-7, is ETGVTQSPTHLIKTRGQQVTLRCSSQSGHNTVSWYQQALGQGPQFIFQYYREEENGRGNFPPRFSGLQFPNYSSELNVNALELDDSALYLCASSAGAEWKQYFGPGTRLTVT.

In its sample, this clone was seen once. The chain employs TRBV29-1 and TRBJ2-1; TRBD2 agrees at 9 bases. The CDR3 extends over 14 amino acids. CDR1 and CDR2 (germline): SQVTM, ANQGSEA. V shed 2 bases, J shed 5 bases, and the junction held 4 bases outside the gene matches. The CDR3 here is CSVERASGNNEQFF. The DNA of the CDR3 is TGCAGCGTTGAACGGGCTAGCGGGAACAATGAGCAGTTCTTC.

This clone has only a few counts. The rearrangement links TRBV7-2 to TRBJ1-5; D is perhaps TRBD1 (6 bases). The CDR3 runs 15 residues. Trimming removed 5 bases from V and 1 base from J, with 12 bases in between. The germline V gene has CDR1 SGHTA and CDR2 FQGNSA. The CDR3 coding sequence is TGTGCCAGCAGCCCCAACAGGGCAAGCAATCAGCCCCAGCATTTT. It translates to CASSPNRASNQPQHF.

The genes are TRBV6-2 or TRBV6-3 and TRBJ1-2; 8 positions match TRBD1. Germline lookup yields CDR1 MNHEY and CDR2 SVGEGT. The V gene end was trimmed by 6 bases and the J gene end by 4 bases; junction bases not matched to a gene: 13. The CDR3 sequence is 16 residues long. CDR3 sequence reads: CASSLDGQGFTYGYTF. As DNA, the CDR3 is TGTGCCAGCAGCCTTGACGGACAGGGTTTTACCTATGGCTACACCTTC.

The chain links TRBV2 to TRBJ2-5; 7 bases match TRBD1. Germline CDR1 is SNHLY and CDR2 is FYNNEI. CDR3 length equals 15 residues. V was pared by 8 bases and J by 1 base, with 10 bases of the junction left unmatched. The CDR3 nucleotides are TGTGCCAGCGGGTTACAGGGGTCGTCCCAAGAGACCCAGTACTTC. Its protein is CASGLQGSSQETQYF.

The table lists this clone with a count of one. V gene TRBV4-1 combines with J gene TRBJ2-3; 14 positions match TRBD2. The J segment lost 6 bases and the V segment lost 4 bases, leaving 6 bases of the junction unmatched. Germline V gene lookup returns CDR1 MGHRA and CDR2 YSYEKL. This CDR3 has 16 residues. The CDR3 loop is CASSRRLAGGPDTQYF. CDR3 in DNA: TGCGCCAGCAGCCGCAGACTAGCGGGAGGGCCCGATACGCAGTATTTT.

The CDR3 spells CASSTGTPGNTIYF. CDR3 coding DNA: TGTGCCAGCAGCACCGGGACTCCTGGAAACACCATATATTTT. This chain connects TRBV5-5 to TRBJ1-3; TRBD1 is a possible D gene (5 bases). The germline V gene has CDR1 SGHKS and CDR2 YYEKEE (reference sequence). This CDR3 region has 14 residues. V gave up 4 bases and J gave up 2 bases, with 10 bases separating them.

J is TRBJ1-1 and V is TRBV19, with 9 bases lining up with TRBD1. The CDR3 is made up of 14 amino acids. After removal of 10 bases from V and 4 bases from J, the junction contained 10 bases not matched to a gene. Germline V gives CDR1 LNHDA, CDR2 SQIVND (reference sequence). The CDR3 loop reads CATVGQGRGTEAFF. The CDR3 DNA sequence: TGTGCCACCGTGGGACAGGGTCGGGGCACTGAAGCTTTCTTT.

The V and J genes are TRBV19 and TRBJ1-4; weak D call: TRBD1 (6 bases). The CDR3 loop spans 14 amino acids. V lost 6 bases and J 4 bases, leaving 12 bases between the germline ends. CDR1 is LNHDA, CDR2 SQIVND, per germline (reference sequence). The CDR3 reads CASSRTVNNEKLFF. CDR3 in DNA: TGTGCCAGTAGCCGGACAGTCAATAATGAAAAACTGTTTTTT.

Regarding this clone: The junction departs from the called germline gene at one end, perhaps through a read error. The CDR3 DNA reads TGTGCCAGCAGCCTAGCGGCAGGGGAGTCACCCCTCCACTTT. As protein: CASSLAAGESPLHF. The V and J genes are TRBV7-9 and TRBJ1-6; the D gene is possibly TRBD1 (6 bases). The length of the CDR3 is 14 residues. CDR1 is SEHNR and CDR2 is FQNEAQ in the germline V gene (reference sequence).

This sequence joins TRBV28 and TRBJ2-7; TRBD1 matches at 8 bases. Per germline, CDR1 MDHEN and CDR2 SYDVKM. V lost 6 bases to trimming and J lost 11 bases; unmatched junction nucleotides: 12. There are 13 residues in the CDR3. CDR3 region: CASSQHADRVEYF. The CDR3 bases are TGTGCCAGCAGCCAACACGCGGACAGGGTGGAGTACTTC.

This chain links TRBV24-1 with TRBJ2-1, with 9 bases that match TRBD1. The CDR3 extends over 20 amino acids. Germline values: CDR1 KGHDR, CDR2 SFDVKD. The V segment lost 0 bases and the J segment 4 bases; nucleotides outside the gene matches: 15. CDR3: CATSDLTQLLRDRVYNEQFF. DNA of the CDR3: TGTGCCACCAGTGATTTGACTCAGCTACTCCGGGACAGGGTTTACAATGAGCAGTTCTTC.

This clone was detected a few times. The CDR3 DNA reads as TGTGCCAGCAGCTTATTCCCCGGACGGGAAATCTCCTACGAGCAGTACTTC. It encodes CASSLFPGREISYEQYF. The chain recombines TRBV7-9 with TRBJ2-7; D is possibly TRBD2 (5 bases). The CDR3 spans 17 residues. Per germline, CDR1 SEHNR and CDR2 FQNEAQ (reference sequence). Between the trimmed V and J ends, which lost 2 bases and 0 bases, there was a span of 17 bases.

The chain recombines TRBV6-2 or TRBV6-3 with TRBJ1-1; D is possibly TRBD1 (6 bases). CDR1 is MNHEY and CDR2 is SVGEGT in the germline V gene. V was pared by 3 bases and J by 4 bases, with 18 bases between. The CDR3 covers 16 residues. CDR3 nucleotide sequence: TGTGCCAGCAGTTATAGTGATGGGGAGGGGGGCACTGAAGCTTTCTTT. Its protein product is CASSYSDGEGGTEAFF.

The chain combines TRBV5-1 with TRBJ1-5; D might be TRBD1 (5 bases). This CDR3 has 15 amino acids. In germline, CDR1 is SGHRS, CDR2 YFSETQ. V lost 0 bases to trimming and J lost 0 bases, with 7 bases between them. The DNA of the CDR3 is TGCGCCAGCAGCTTGGTAGGGGATAGCAATCAGCCCCAGCATTTT. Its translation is CASSLVGDSNQPQHF. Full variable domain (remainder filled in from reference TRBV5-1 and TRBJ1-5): KAGVTQTPRYLIKTRGQQVTLSCSPISGHRSVSWYQQTPGQGLQFLFEYFSETQRNKGNFPGRFSGRQFSNSRSEMNVSTLELGDSALYLCASSLVGDSNQPQHFGDGTRLSIL.

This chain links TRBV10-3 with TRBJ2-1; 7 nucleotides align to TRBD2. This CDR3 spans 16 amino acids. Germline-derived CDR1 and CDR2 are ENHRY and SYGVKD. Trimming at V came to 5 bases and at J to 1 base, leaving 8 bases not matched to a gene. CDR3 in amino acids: CAISTGGSGSYNEQFF. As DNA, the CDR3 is TGTGCCATCAGTACTGGCGGGAGCGGGTCCTACAATGAGCAGTTCTTC.

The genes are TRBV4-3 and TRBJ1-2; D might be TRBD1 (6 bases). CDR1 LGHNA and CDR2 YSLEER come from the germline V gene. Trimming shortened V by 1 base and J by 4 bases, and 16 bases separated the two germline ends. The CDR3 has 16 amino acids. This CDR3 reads CASSQGRTVNPYGYTF. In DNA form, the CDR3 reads TGCGCCAGCAGCCAAGGACGGACAGTAAACCCCTATGGCTACACCTTC.

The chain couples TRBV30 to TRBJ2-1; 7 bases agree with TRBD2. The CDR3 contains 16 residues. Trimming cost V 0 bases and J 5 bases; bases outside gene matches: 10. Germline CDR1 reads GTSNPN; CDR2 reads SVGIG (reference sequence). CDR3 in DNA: TGTGCCTGGAGTGTTCCTAGCGGCTGGACGAACAATGAGCAGTTCTTC. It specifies CAWSVPSGWTNNEQFF.